The present T cell receptor (beta chain) was sequenced within a study of T cell changes during pregnancy in multiple sclerosis. The method was immunoSEQ multiplex PCR; TCRdb's version includes in-frame clones alone and lacks a portion of them. The repertoire consists of 90,000 to 120,000 clones, with just over 90% occurring once and the leading ten covering about 3%. The germline gives CDR1 GTSNPN, CDR2 SVGIG (reference sequence). V was pared by 1 base and J by 4 bases, with 16 bases between. This CDR3 spans 15 amino acids. The sequencing here drew on peripheral blood, taken after pregnancy. The sequence was obtained from a female donor with multiple sclerosis, enrolled in a pregnancy study. The chain joins TRBV30 to TRBJ1-2; D call uncertain. As DNA, the CDR3 is TGTGCCTGGAGTGACCCGGGAAAGTCAATCTATGGCTACACCTTC. Its protein is CAWSDPGKSIYGYTF. Drawing the rest from reference TRBV30 and TRBJ1-2, the complete variable domain is SQTIHQWPATLVQPVGSPLSLECTVEGTSNPNLYWYRQAAGRGLQLLFYSVGIGQISSEVPQNLSASRPQDRQFILSSKKLLLSDSGFYLCAWSDPGKSIYGYTFGSGTRLTVV.